The entry that follows covers one T cell receptor (beta chain) sequence. Its antigen is undetermined. The sample comes from a study of cytomegalovirus exposure and HLA in healthy donors. The study ran its PCR with 60 Vbeta and 13 Jbeta primers. Original analysis: About 11 million of 75 million to 85 million unique TCR beta chains were shared, per a later count. Sequencing used immunoSEQ multiplex PCR; TCRdb keeps in-frame clones, though not all of them. V, J and clone size are taken as reported in that table, and D and trimming were inferred from the DNA itself. Across approximately 210,000 clones, the top ten clones capture roughly 0.98% of the sample. V was trimmed by 1 base and J by 4 bases, leaving 7 bases between them. The CDR3 totals 14 residues. Germline loops: CDR1 SEHNR, CDR2 FQNEAQ (reference sequence). The study, taken as a whole, reports: Accurate predictions that matched the HLA-A and HLA-B alleles of most subjects were reportedly made from TCR beta sequences. Around 160 TCR beta chains were listed as cytomegalovirus-associated. In presence/absence analyses, roughly uniform sequencing depth across donors was assumed.

Source material: PBMCs. This TCR was recovered from a woman aged 25 to 39 in good health and CMV-seropositive. The chain has TRBV7-9 and TRBJ2-2; no definite D call. The CDR3 DNA is TGTGCCAGCAGCTTAGACAGATCCACCGGGGAGCTGTTTTTT. This translates into CASSLDRSTGELFF.